Listed below are T cell receptor beta chains from one sample, sequenced in a study of blood T cells in healthy people across ages. From the 5' RACE reads, TCRdb called clonotypes with MiXCR, one entry per CDR3 protein. The table has about 640,000 distinct CDR3 sequences, approximately 30% seen once. Specimen: blood. The receptors come from a woman aged 80 or over in good health. The CDR3 runs from the conserved cysteine through the conserved F or W. A D gene is named only where the DNA matches it firmly. Expanded clones are given a class, and other clones once, few, many or no size at all.

v_call: TRBV20-1
j_call: TRBJ2-3
clone_size: many
d_call: TRBD2
cdr3_aa: CSARDPYGGGDTQYF
cdr3_nt: TGCAGTGCTAGAGACCCTTACGGGGGGGGAGATACGCAGTATTTT

v_call: TRBV3-1
j_call: TRBJ2-2
clone_size: NA
d_call: NA
cdr3_aa: CASSQAKGTGELFF
cdr3_nt: TGTGCCAGCAGCCAAGCGAAGGGCACCGGGGAGCTGTTTTTT

v_call: TRBV7-2
j_call: TRBJ2-1
clone_size: NA
d_call: TRBD2
cdr3_aa: CASSSSGGDEQFF
cdr3_nt: TGTGCCAGCAGCTCTAGCGGTGGGGATGAGCAGTTCTTC

v_call: TRBV9
j_call: TRBJ2-1
clone_size: many
d_call: TRBD2
cdr3_aa: CASSVIAGGTYNEQFF
cdr3_nt: TGTGCCAGCAGCGTAATAGCGGGGGGAACCTACAATGAGCAGTTCTTC

v_call: TRBV7-2
j_call: TRBJ1-6
clone_size: many
d_call: NA
cdr3_aa: CASSQGFLALHF
cdr3_nt: TGTGCCAGCAGCCAGGGCTTTTTAGCCCTCCACTTT

v_call: TRBV11-2
j_call: TRBJ2-3
clone_size: NA
d_call: NA
cdr3_aa: CAVGELGTDTQYF
cdr3_nt: TGTGCCGTGGGGGAATTAGGCACAGATACGCAGTATTTT

v_call: TRBV6-5
j_call: TRBJ2-7
clone_size: few
d_call: NA
cdr3_aa: CASREDTSSYEQYF
cdr3_nt: TGTGCCAGCAGGGAAGACACCAGCTCCTACGAGCAGTACTTC

v_call: TRBV20-1
j_call: TRBJ2-5
clone_size: many
d_call: TRBD2
cdr3_aa: CSAIPVFSSGGAETQYF
cdr3_nt: TGCAGTGCTATCCCCGTTTTTAGTAGCGGGGGGGCCGAGACCCAGTACTTC

v_call: TRBV7-2
j_call: TRBJ2-1
clone_size: many
d_call: TRBD2
cdr3_aa: CASSSSGASYNEQFF
cdr3_nt: TGTGCCAGCAGCTCTAGCGGGGCCTCCTACAATGAGCAGTTCTTC

v_call: TRBV29-1
j_call: TRBJ2-3
clone_size: many
d_call: NA
cdr3_aa: CSVEGVEGDTDTQYF
cdr3_nt: TGCAGCGTTGAAGGTGTGGAGGGGGACACAGATACGCAGTATTTT

v_call: TRBV7-6
j_call: TRBJ1-2
clone_size: many
d_call: NA
cdr3_aa: CASSSAMGSIYGYTF
cdr3_nt: TGTGCCAGCAGCTCGGCGATGGGCAGTATCTATGGCTACACCTTC

v_call: TRBV18
j_call: TRBJ1-5
clone_size: NA
d_call: NA
cdr3_aa: CASSLGLGEQHF
cdr3_nt: TGTGCCAGCTCACTCGGACTCGGCGAGCAGCATTTT

v_call: TRBV12-3/TRBV12-4
j_call: TRBJ2-5
clone_size: NA
d_call: NA
cdr3_aa: CASSPRGGEETQYF
cdr3_nt: TGTGCCAGCAGTCCCCGGGGCGGGGAGGAGACCCAGTACTTC

v_call: TRBV7-2
j_call: TRBJ1-2
clone_size: NA
d_call: NA
cdr3_aa: CASSPRLGAREGYTF
cdr3_nt: TGTGCCAGCAGCCCCCGTCTGGGGGCGCGGGAGGGCTACACCTTC

v_call: TRBV9
j_call: TRBJ2-3
clone_size: many
d_call: TRBD2
cdr3_aa: CASSVSAGGPRDTQYF
cdr3_nt: TGTGCCAGCAGCGTATCAGCGGGGGGCCCTCGGGATACGCAGTATTTT

v_call: TRBV4-1
j_call: TRBJ1-1
clone_size: few
d_call: NA
cdr3_aa: CASSQERWGNTEAFF
cdr3_nt: TGCGCCAGCAGCCAAGAGAGATGGGGGAACACTGAAGCTTTCTTT

v_call: TRBV10-2
j_call: TRBJ1-1
clone_size: NA
d_call: TRBD1
cdr3_aa: CASSHRGSTEAFF
cdr3_nt: TGCGCCAGCAGCCACAGGGGAAGCACTGAAGCTTTCTTT

v_call: TRBV7-7
j_call: TRBJ2-5
clone_size: many
d_call: TRBD2
cdr3_aa: CASSRSGGAGETQYF
cdr3_nt: TGTGCCAGCAGTCGTAGCGGGGGGGCCGGGGAGACCCAGTACTTC

v_call: TRBV30
j_call: TRBJ2-1
clone_size: many
d_call: TRBD1
cdr3_aa: CAWSVVGTGWNNEQFF
cdr3_nt: TGTGCCTGGAGTGTTGTAGGGACAGGGTGGAACAATGAGCAGTTCTTC

v_call: TRBV12-3/TRBV12-4
j_call: TRBJ1-2
clone_size: many
d_call: TRBD1
cdr3_aa: CASSLDRVYGYTF
cdr3_nt: TGTGCCAGCAGCTTAGACAGGGTATATGGCTACACCTTC

v_call: TRBV18
j_call: TRBJ1-5
clone_size: NA
d_call: NA
cdr3_aa: CASSYRAPGVDNQPQHF
cdr3_nt: TGTGCCAGCTCATACCGGGCCCCCGGGGTTGACAATCAGCCCCAGCATTTT

v_call: TRBV11-3
j_call: TRBJ2-6
clone_size: NA
d_call: NA
cdr3_aa: CASSQTGARLPGANVLTF
cdr3_nt: TGTGCCAGCAGCCAAACCGGTGCCCGCCTCCCTGGGGCCAACGTCCTGACTTTC

v_call: TRBV4-3
j_call: TRBJ2-1
clone_size: many
d_call: TRBD2
cdr3_aa: CASSQDPSGGATEQFF
cdr3_nt: TGCGCCAGCAGCCAAGACCCAAGCGGGGGGGCCACTGAGCAGTTCTTC

v_call: TRBV6-1
j_call: TRBJ2-4
clone_size: many
d_call: NA
cdr3_aa: CASSAGGLGNIQYF
cdr3_nt: TGTGCCAGCAGTGCCGGGGGCCTGGGAAACATTCAGTACTTC

v_call: TRBV4-3
j_call: TRBJ2-1
clone_size: many
d_call: TRBD2
cdr3_aa: CASSQGGGSGEQFF
cdr3_nt: TGCGCCAGCAGCCAAGGGGGGGGTTCGGGGGAGCAGTTCTTC

v_call: TRBV20-1
j_call: TRBJ1-5
clone_size: NA
d_call: TRBD1
cdr3_aa: CSASFGRQGAGQPQHF
cdr3_nt: TGCAGTGCTAGTTTTGGGAGACAGGGGGCAGGTCAGCCCCAGCATTTT

v_call: TRBV20-1
j_call: TRBJ2-3
clone_size: once
d_call: TRBD2
cdr3_aa: CSARTSRTSGGLTGTRYF
cdr3_nt: TGCAGTGCTAGAACGAGCCGGACTAGCGGGGGGCTCACAGGTACGCGGTATTTT

v_call: TRBV6-5
j_call: TRBJ2-5
clone_size: many
d_call: TRBD1
cdr3_aa: CASSSDRGAEETQYF
cdr3_nt: TGTGCCAGCAGTTCCGACAGGGGTGCGGAAGAGACCCAGTACTTC

v_call: TRBV20-1
j_call: TRBJ1-5
clone_size: NA
d_call: TRBD1
cdr3_aa: CSGARGQNQPQHF
cdr3_nt: TGCAGTGGGGCCAGGGGGCAAAATCAGCCCCAGCATTTT

v_call: TRBV12-3/TRBV12-4
j_call: TRBJ1-6
clone_size: many
d_call: NA
cdr3_aa: CASSFEGGNSPLHF
cdr3_nt: TGTGCCAGCAGTTTCGAGGGGGGTAATTCACCCCTCCACTTT

v_call: TRBV20-1
j_call: TRBJ1-6
clone_size: many
d_call: NA
cdr3_aa: CSSSVPGADNSPLHF
cdr3_nt: TGCAGCTCCTCCGTACCGGGGGCGGATAATTCACCCCTCCACTTT

v_call: TRBV29-1
j_call: TRBJ2-1
clone_size: many
d_call: TRBD2
cdr3_aa: CSVLAGGYSYNEQFF
cdr3_nt: TGCAGCGTGTTGGCGGGGGGCTACTCCTACAATGAGCAGTTCTTC

v_call: TRBV4-1
j_call: TRBJ1-2
clone_size: many
d_call: TRBD1
cdr3_aa: CASKHNTGTGNGYTF
cdr3_nt: TGCGCCAGCAAACATAATACCGGGACAGGGAATGGCTACACCTTC

v_call: TRBV7-2
j_call: TRBJ2-1
clone_size: NA
d_call: TRBD2
cdr3_aa: CASSLGGLAGGFKETQFF
cdr3_nt: TGTGCCAGCAGCTTGGGCGGACTAGCGGGGGGTTTTAAAGAGACCCAGTTCTTC

v_call: TRBV28
j_call: TRBJ1-2
clone_size: NA
d_call: NA
cdr3_aa: CASSSGGVGYGYTF
cdr3_nt: TGTGCCAGCAGTTCGGGAGGGGTGGGCTATGGCTACACCTTC

v_call: TRBV27
j_call: TRBJ2-5
clone_size: many
d_call: NA
cdr3_aa: CASSPQGGKTQYF
cdr3_nt: TGTGCCAGCAGCCCACAGGGGGGGAAGACCCAGTACTTC

v_call: TRBV20-1
j_call: TRBJ2-3
clone_size: many
d_call: TRBD2
cdr3_aa: CSASTRGEQYF
cdr3_nt: TGCAGTGCTAGTACGCGGGGGGAGCAGTATTTT

v_call: TRBV5-1
j_call: TRBJ2-3
clone_size: many
d_call: TRBD2
cdr3_aa: CASSLGTSGLTDTQYF
cdr3_nt: TGCGCCAGCAGCTTGGGGACTAGCGGACTCACAGATACGCAGTATTTT

v_call: TRBV7-2
j_call: TRBJ1-2
clone_size: many
d_call: TRBD1
cdr3_aa: CASSHRGLNYGYTF
cdr3_nt: TGTGCCAGCAGCCACAGGGGACTAAACTATGGCTACACCTTC

v_call: TRBV29-1
j_call: TRBJ1-1
clone_size: many
d_call: NA
cdr3_aa: CSVATVPNTEAFF
cdr3_nt: TGCAGCGTCGCGACAGTTCCTAACACTGAAGCTTTCTTT

v_call: TRBV19
j_call: TRBJ2-7
clone_size: once
d_call: NA
cdr3_aa: CASRPKSTPASYEQYF
cdr3_nt: TGTGCCAGTAGACCTAAGTCGACACCCGCCTCCTACGAGCAGTACTTC

v_call: TRBV20-1
j_call: TRBJ2-3
clone_size: many
d_call: TRBD2
cdr3_aa: CSARGLAGVINTQYF
cdr3_nt: TGCAGTGCCAGAGGACTAGCGGGGGTAATAAATACGCAGTATTTT

v_call: TRBV12-3/TRBV12-4
j_call: TRBJ1-4
clone_size: many
d_call: NA
cdr3_aa: CASRSGGANEKLFF
cdr3_nt: TGTGCCAGCCGAAGTGGGGGGGCTAATGAAAAACTGTTTTTT

v_call: TRBV30
j_call: TRBJ1-6
clone_size: NA
d_call: NA
cdr3_aa: CAWSVKGLNSPLHF
cdr3_nt: TGTGCCTGGAGTGTAAAAGGATTAAATTCACCCCTCCACTTT

v_call: TRBV18
j_call: TRBJ2-7
clone_size: many
d_call: TRBD1
cdr3_aa: CASSRSTGIGDEQYF
cdr3_nt: TGTGCCAGCTCCCGATCGACAGGGATTGGGGACGAGCAGTACTTC